The rows below give T cell receptor beta chains drawn from one sample of a study of low-dose radiotherapy and immunotherapy resistance in tumors. TCRdb re-derived calls from the reads in MiXCR, one entry per CDR3 protein. The sample records roughly 30,000 distinct CDR3 sequences, approximately 54% being singletons. This material consisted of PBMCs, taken after low-dose radiotherapy plus immunotherapy. These receptors were collected from a male donor with gallbladder cancer. Each CDR3 is given with its conserved first and last residue. D genes are given only for firm matches. Rows give clone size only sometimes, using once, few, many, or a class for an expanded clone.

J gene | D gene | CDR3 length | clone size | V gene | CDR3 DNA | CDR3 protein
TRBJ1-1 | - | 14 | - | TRBV3-1 | TGTGCCAGCAGCCAACGGGATCAGACCACTGAAGCTTTCTTT | CASSQRDQTTEAFF
TRBJ2-1 | TRBD2 | 15 | - | TRBV9 | TGTGCCAGCAGCTTCGGGTCGGGGGGGGGGGATGAGCAGTTCTTC | CASSFGSGGGDEQFF
TRBJ2-7 | TRBD2 | 16 | - | TRBV13 | TGTGCCAGCAGCTTAGGTGTGGGGACTAGCGTGTACGAGCAGTACTTC | CASSLGVGTSVYEQYF
TRBJ2-1 | TRBD1 | 15 | - | TRBV24-1 | TGTGCCACCAGTGATCGACTCACAGGGGGCACTGAGCAGTTCTTC | CATSDRLTGGTEQFF
TRBJ1-2 | - | 13 | many | TRBV2 | TGTGCCAGCAGCCCTCGTCGGGAGGATGGCTACACCTTC | CASSPRREDGYTF
TRBJ2-1 | TRBD2 | 17 | - | TRBV7-9 | TGTGCCAGCAGCTCGACGGGGGGACTAGCATCTTACAATGAGCAGTTCTTC | CASSSTGGLASYNEQFF
TRBJ2-5 | - | 13 | - | TRBV6-5 | TGTGCCAGCACAGGGGGGCGCCGAGAGACCCAGTACTTC | CASTGGRRETQYF
TRBJ1-6 | - | 16 | many | TRBV20-1 | TGCAGTGCTCACGAGAGGATCAGCTCCTATAATTCACCCCTCCACTTT | CSAHERISSYNSPLHF
TRBJ2-3 | - | 17 | - | TRBV11-2 | TGTGCCAGCAGCTTATCCCCAGGACTGGGATTGGGGGATACGCAGTATTTT | CASSLSPGLGLGDTQYF
TRBJ2-1 | - | 11 | - | TRBV30 | TGTGCCTGGAGTACAGCTTGGGAGCAGTTCTTC | CAWSTAWEQFF
TRBJ1-1 | - | 15 | once | TRBV21-1 | TGTGCCAGCAGCAAAACGGCAGGTTCGAGGACTGAAGCTTTCTTT | CASSKTAGSRTEAFF
TRBJ2-7 | TRBD1 | 17 | few | TRBV6-2/TRBV6-3 | TGTGCCAGCAGTGATCCCCGGTGGGACAGGGCTTCCTACGAGCAGTACTTC | CASSDPRWDRASYEQYF
TRBJ2-7 | - | 13 | once | TRBV29-1 | TGCAGCGTACGCCGACAGAGCTCCTACGAGCAGTACTTC | CSVRRQSSYEQYF
TRBJ2-7 | - | 12 | many | TRBV10-2 | TGCGCCAGCCGGAGGCAGGGCGGCGAGCAGTACTTC | CASRRQGGEQYF
TRBJ2-1 | TRBD1 | 16 | many | TRBV3-1 | TGTGCCAGCAGCCAAACAGGGGGCAGGCCCTACAATGAGCAGTTCTTC | CASSQTGGRPYNEQFF
TRBJ2-1 | TRBD2 | 17 | - | TRBV7-7 | TGTGCTAGCAGCCCGTGGACTAGCGGGGGGGCGGCCAATGAGCAGTTCTTC | CASSPWTSGGAANEQFF
TRBJ1-1 | - | 14 | many | TRBV5-3 | TGTGCCAGTCTCCTGGGGGCGTCGTTCACTGAAGCTTTCTTT | CASLLGASFTEAFF
TRBJ1-6 | - | 16 | - | TRBV28 | TGTGCCAGCAGTACGCCAAGCCGTTCCTATAATTCACCCCTCCACTTT | CASSTPSRSYNSPLHF
TRBJ2-7 | TRBD2 | 15 | - | TRBV12-3/TRBV12-4 | TGTGCCAGCAGTTTTTGGACTAGCGGGAGCCGGGAGCAGTACTTC | CASSFWTSGSREQYF
TRBJ1-6 | - | 13 | - | TRBV2 | TGTGCCAGCGGCGCAGGCCTAAATTCACCCCTCCACTTT | CASGAGLNSPLHF
TRBJ1-1 | TRBD1 | 14 | - | TRBV5-4 | TGTGCCAGCAGCCGACAGGGCCGGAACACTGAAGCTTTCTTT | CASSRQGRNTEAFF
TRBJ2-1 | - | 24 | - | TRBV2 | - | CASSGTETQYFGPGTRLPYNEQFF
TRBJ1-1 | TRBD1 | 14 | many | TRBV7-2 | TGTGCCAGCCTCTGGGACAGGGGGAGCACTGAAGCTTTCTTT | CASLWDRGSTEAFF
TRBJ1-1 | - | 15 | many | TRBV20-1 | TGCAGTGCATCTTCGGGCAGCAACATGAACACTGAAGCTTTCTTT | CSASSGSNMNTEAFF